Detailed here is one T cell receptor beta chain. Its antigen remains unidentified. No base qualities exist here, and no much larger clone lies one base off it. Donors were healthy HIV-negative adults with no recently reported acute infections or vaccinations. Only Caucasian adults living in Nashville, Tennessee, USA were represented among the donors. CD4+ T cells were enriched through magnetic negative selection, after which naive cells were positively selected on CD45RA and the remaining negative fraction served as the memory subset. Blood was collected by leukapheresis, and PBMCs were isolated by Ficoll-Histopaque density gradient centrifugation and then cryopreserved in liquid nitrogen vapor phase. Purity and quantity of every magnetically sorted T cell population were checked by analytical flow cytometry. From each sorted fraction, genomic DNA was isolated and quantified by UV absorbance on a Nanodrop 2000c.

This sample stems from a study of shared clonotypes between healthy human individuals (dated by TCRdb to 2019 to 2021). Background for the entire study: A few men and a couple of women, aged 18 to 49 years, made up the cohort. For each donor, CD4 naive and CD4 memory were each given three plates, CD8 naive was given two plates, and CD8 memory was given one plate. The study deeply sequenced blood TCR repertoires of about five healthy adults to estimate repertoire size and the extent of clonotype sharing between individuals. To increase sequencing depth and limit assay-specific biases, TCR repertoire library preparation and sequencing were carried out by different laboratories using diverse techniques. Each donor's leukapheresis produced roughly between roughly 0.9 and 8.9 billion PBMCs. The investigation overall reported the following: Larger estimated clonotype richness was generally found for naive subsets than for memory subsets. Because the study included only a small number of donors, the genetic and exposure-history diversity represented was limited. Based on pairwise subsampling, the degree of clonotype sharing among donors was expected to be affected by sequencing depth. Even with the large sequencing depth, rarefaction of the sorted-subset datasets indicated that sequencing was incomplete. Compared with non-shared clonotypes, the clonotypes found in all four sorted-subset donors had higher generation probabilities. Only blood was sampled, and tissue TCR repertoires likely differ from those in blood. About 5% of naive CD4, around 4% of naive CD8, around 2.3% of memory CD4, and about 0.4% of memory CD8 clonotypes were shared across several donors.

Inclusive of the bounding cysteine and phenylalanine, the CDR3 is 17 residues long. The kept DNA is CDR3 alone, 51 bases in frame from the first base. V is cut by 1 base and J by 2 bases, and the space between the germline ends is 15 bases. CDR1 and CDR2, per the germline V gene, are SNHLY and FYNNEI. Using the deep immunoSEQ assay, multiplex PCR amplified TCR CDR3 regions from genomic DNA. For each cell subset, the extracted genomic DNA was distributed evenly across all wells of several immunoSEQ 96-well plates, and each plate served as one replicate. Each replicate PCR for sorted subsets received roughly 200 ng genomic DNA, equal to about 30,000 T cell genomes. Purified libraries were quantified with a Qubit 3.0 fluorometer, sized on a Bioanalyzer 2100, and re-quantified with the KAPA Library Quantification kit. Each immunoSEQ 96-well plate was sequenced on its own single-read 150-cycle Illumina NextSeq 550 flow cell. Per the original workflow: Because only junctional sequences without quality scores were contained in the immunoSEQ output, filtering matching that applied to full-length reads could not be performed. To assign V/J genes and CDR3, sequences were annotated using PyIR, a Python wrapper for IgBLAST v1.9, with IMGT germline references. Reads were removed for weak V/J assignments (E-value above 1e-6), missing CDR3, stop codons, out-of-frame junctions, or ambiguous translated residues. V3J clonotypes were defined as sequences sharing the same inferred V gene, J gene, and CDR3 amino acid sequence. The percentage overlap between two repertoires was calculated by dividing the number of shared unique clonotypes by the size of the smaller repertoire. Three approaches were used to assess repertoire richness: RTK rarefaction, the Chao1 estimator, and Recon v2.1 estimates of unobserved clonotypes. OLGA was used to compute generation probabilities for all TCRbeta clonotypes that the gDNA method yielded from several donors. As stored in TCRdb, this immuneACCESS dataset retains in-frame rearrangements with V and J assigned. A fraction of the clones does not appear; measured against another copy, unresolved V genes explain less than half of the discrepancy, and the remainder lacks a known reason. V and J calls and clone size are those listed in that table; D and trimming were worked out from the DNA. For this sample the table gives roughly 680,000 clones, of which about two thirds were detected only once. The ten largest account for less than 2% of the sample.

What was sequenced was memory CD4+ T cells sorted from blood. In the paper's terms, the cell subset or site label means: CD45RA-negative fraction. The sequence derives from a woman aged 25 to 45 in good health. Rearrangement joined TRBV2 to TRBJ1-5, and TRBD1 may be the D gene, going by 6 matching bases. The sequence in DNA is TGTGCCAGCAGTGAAGGGACAGCAGGTTATCGCAATCAGCCCCAGCATTTT. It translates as CASSEGTAGYRNQPQHF.